The next 17 T cell receptor beta chains were all read from a single sample in a study of vaccination and CD4 T cells after COVID-19. Documented treatment: approximately 9-day PBMC culture with coronavirus spike peptide pools or control peptides (ViraFEST assay). Sequencing of DNA taken from cultured CD4+ T cells relied on the Oncomine TCR Beta short-read assay. TCRdb reanalysed the PCR reads using MiXCR and keeps one entry per CDR3 protein. The profile shows about 21,000 distinct CDR3 sequences, nearly 50% of them singletons. Their recognized antigens are unknown. Input material: CD4+ T cells from blood, cultured in vitro. The origin of the receptors is a human donor who had recovered from COVID-19.

This clonotype is medium-sized (0.01 to 0.1%) in the sample. The rearrangement uses TRBV20-1 and TRBJ1-2, with TRBD1 as a possible D gene (5 bases). The V end was cut by 0 bases, the J end by 0 bases, with 20 bases between. Germline assignment: CDR1 DFQATT and CDR2 SNEGSKA (reference sequence). CDR3 length: 18 amino acids. The CDR3 here is CSAREGEHKTSTNYGYTF. CDR3 nucleotides: TGCAGTGCTAGAGAAGGGGAGCACAAAACCTCGACTAACTATGGCTACACCTTC.

The chain joins TRBV6-2 or TRBV6-3 to TRBJ1-5, with 8 bases fitting TRBD1. Trimming removed 6 bases from V and 7 bases from J; junction bases left unmatched: 5. Germline V lookup: CDR1 MNHEY, CDR2 SVGEGT. The CDR3 has 13 amino acids. CDR3: CASRRQGRQPQHF. The CDR3 nucleotides are TGTGCCAGCAGACGACAGGGGAGACAGCCCCAGCATTTT.

The gene calls are TRBV7-8 and TRBJ1-3; D is uncertain. Germline V lookup: CDR1 SGHVS, CDR2 FQNEAQ. Between the trimmed V and J ends, which lost 6 bases and 4 bases, there was a span of 13 bases. The length of the CDR3 is 14 residues. CDR3 nucleotide sequence: TGTGCCAGCAGGCCCGGGATTATGGGAAACACCATATATTTT. Residues: CASRPGIMGNTIYF.

This clonotype has a handful of counts. The genes are TRBV29-1 and TRBJ1-1; D is ambiguous. Germline assignment: CDR1 SQVTM and CDR2 ANQGSEA. Trimming stripped 1 base from V and 1 base from J, with 4 bases between. The CDR3 length is 12 residues. CDR3 protein: CSVEAGNTEAFF. In DNA form, the CDR3 reads TGCAGCGTTGAAGCGGGGAACACTGAAGCTTTCTTT.

This clonotype was picked up a small number of times. The chain uses TRBV7-9 and TRBJ2-2; 7 bases fit TRBD1. The CDR3 contains 12 residues. The germline V gene encodes CDR1 SEHNR and CDR2 FQNEAQ (reference sequence). J lost 15 bases, V lost 5 bases, and 9 bases had no gene match. The CDR3 DNA sequence: TGTGCCAGCAGCGCCCGACAGGGTAGGATGTTTTTT. It codes for CASSARQGRMFF.

This sequence joins TRBV20-1 and TRBJ1-1; D is undetermined. The length of the CDR3 is 12 residues. The germline CDR1 and CDR2 sequences are DFQATT and SNEGSKA (reference sequence). Trimming pared 0 bases from V and 4 bases from J, leaving 6 bases between. The CDR3 sequence: CSAREAATEAFF. In DNA, the CDR3 is TGCAGTGCTAGAGAGGCAGCCACTGAAGCTTTCTTT.

This clonotype occurred a few times. The gene calls are TRBV27 and TRBJ2-5; 14 bases map to TRBD2. This CDR3 has 18 residues. V gave up 5 bases and J gave up 4 bases; unmatched junction bases: 12. The germline gives CDR1 MNHEY, CDR2 SMNVEV (reference sequence). CDR3 residues: CASSPYPGLAGVAETQYF. The CDR3 bases are TGTGCCAGCAGTCCTTACCCGGGACTAGCGGGAGTGGCAGAGACCCAGTACTTC.

The genes are TRBV2 and TRBJ1-5; 10 bases match TRBD1. Germline assignment: CDR1 SNHLY and CDR2 FYNNEI. The V segment lost 6 bases and the J segment 4 bases; nucleotides outside the gene matches: 6. CDR3 length: 15 amino acids. CDR3 loop: CASRLRTGGNQPQHF. In DNA form, the CDR3 reads TGTGCCAGCAGACTTAGGACAGGGGGGAATCAGCCCCAGCATTTT. Full variable domain (missing parts from reference TRBV2 and TRBJ1-5): EPEVTQTPSHQVTQMGQEVILRCVPISNHLYFYWYRQILGQKVEFLVSFYNNEISEKSEIFDDQFSVERPDGSNFTLKIRSTKLEDSAMYFCASRLRTGGNQPQHFGDGTRLSIL.

V usage is TRBV6-1 and J usage is TRBJ1-4, with D possibly being TRBD1 (5 bases). This CDR3 is built from 14 residues. The germline V gene has CDR1 MNHNS and CDR2 SASEGT. V was clipped by 4 bases and J by 4 bases, with 10 bases between them. CDR3 sequence: CASSGDFRNEKLFF. CDR3 DNA sequence: TGTGCCAGCAGTGGGGACTTTCGTAATGAAAAACTGTTTTTT.

The chain combines TRBV20-1 with TRBJ2-7, with 13 bases aligning to TRBD2. V lost 0 bases, J lost 5 bases, and 7 bases stayed unmatched. The CDR3 is 16 residues long. CDR1 is DFQATT, CDR2 SNEGSKA, per germline (reference sequence). The CDR3 is CSARDPGLAGVNEQYF. CDR3 nucleotides: TGCAGTGCTAGAGACCCCGGACTAGCGGGAGTAAACGAGCAGTACTTC.

The chain uses TRBV7-3 and TRBJ2-1; TRBD1 matches at 10 bases. The CDR3 runs 15 residues. The J segment lost 7 bases and the V segment lost 2 bases, leaving 5 bases of the junction unmatched. Germline V CDR1 and CDR2: SGHTA, FQGTGA. The CDR3 DNA follows: TGTGCCAGCAGCTTATCCCGGACAGGGGGGAATGAGCAGTTCTTC. This sequence encodes CASSLSRTGGNEQFF.

CDR3 protein: CASRRVAGGASLTYGYTF. DNA of the CDR3: TGTGCCAGCAGGAGGGTGGCAGGGGGCGCTTCCCTGACCTATGGCTACACCTTC. V usage is TRBV6-1 and J usage is TRBJ1-2, with 8 bases matching TRBD1. CDR3 length: 18 residues. CDR1 MNHNS and CDR2 SASEGT come from the germline V gene. J was trimmed by 4 bases and V by 6 bases; bases with no gene match: 19.

The V and J genes are TRBV11-3 and TRBJ1-2; possible D gene TRBD1, 6 bases. Between the trimmed V and J ends, which lost 5 bases and 7 bases, there was a span of 23 bases. Germline CDR1 and CDR2: SGHNT and YENEEA. This CDR3 comprises 16 residues. CDR3 in DNA: TGTGCCAGCAGCCCCACTTTTTTGGGGGCAGTGGGTGGCTACACCTTC. This translates into CASSPTFLGAVGGYTF. Looking up the rest from reference TRBV11-3 and TRBJ1-2 gives the full variable domain: EAGVVQSPRYKIIEKKQPVAFWCNPISGHNTLYWYLQNLGQGPELLIRYENEEAVDDSQLPKDRFSAERLKGVDSTLKIQPAELGDSAVYLCASSPTFLGAVGGYTFGSGTRLTVV.

This chain connects TRBV28 to TRBJ2-5; possibly TRBD1 for D (5 bases). CDR1 is MDHEN and CDR2 is SYDVKM in the germline V gene. Trimming stripped 5 bases from V and 3 bases from J, with 13 bases between. This CDR3 region has 14 residues. Here the CDR3 DNA reads TGTGCCAGCAGTGAGGCCGGCAGGGAAGAGACCCAGTACTTC. This codes for CASSEAGREETQYF.

The V gene is TRBV6-1, the J gene TRBJ1-2; TRBD1 is a possible D gene (5 bases). Looked up from germline, CDR1 is MNHNS and CDR2 is SASEGT. V was trimmed by 2 bases and J by 4 bases, leaving 11 bases between them. The length of the CDR3 is 14 residues. The CDR3 protein is CASSERQGSYGYTF. The CDR3 bases are TGTGCCAGCAGTGAAAGGCAGGGCTCCTATGGCTACACCTTC.

CDR3 sequence (DNA): TGTGCCAGCAGGGGGCAGGGGGTGGATGGCTACACCTTC. Translated: CASRGQGVDGYTF. The chain combines TRBV27 with TRBJ1-2; the match to TRBD1 covers 7 bases. The CDR3 runs 13 residues. Germline V gene sequence: CDR1 MNHEY, CDR2 SMNVEV (reference sequence). V lost 6 bases and J lost 6; bases outside the gene matches: 7.

This clonotype was detected only once. This chain connects TRBV5-4 to TRBJ2-3, with 10 bases identical to TRBD2. Losses at the gene ends were 4 bases for V and 6 bases for J; bases not matched to a gene: 8. Germline V CDR1 and CDR2: SGHNT, YYREEE (reference sequence). This CDR3 has 15 residues. The CDR3 nucleotides are TGTGCCAGCAGCCTGACTAGCGGGCCGGGGGATACGCAGTATTTT. Protein sequence: CASSLTSGPGDTQYF.